A single T cell receptor (beta chain) is shown here with its context. Its antigen is still unknown. This entry comes from a study of cytomegalovirus exposure and HLA in healthy donors. Study-wide results and caveats: The study designated 160 or so TCR beta chains cytomegalovirus-associated. Later on, an analysis showed TCR association rates differing by HLA locus, with DRB1 the most and HLA-C the fewest. Cytomegalovirus status was reportedly diagnosed by the classifier with high sensitivity and specificity.

Researchers ran the PCR with 60 Vbeta and 13 Jbeta primers. Only in-frame clones appear in the TCRdb table, and some are missing; sequencing was by immunoSEQ multiplex PCR. The table lists about 95,000 clones, 75% to 85% of them singletons. The V gene lost 0 bases and the J gene lost 1 base, with 5 bases spanning the gap. This CDR3 is 14 amino acids long. The germline V gene has CDR1 PRHDT and CDR2 FYEKMQ (reference sequence). The receptor was isolated from a man between 18 and 35 years old in good health and CMV-seropositive. The rearrangement uses TRBV13 and TRBJ2-3, with D possibly being TRBD1 (5 bases). Sequenced sample: PBMCs. CDR3 nucleotides: TGTGCCAGCAGCTTAGGAGGGGGCACAGATACGCAGTATTTT. Its protein is CASSLGGGTDTQYF.